The text below deals with one T cell receptor (beta chain). There is no known antigen for this receptor. Base qualities are not provided; no much larger clone lies one nucleotide away. The sample's treatment or condition label, decoded: approximately nine-day PBMC culture with coronavirus spike peptide pools or control peptides (ViraFEST assay). The study used the ViraFEST assay, which expanded antigen-specific T cells with peptide pools and then identified expanded clonotypes by TCR sequencing. Negative nucleocapsid antibody tests taken both before and after vaccination confirmed that the healthy vaccine recipients had no prior SARS-CoV-2 infection. About 2 million PBMCs per well were cultured in IMDM with approximately 4.9% human AB serum and approximately 10 IU/ml IL-2, plus 10 ug/ml peptide pools. On days 3 and 7, half of the culture medium was replaced with fresh IL-2-containing medium. After less than twelve days of culture, CD4+ T cells were isolated by negative selection with the EasySep CD4+ T cell isolation kit. Ficoll-Paque Plus gradient centrifugation was used to isolate PBMCs from whole blood, and the isolated PBMCs were then either used fresh or cryopreserved at -140C. Triplicate wells were generally used for each culture condition.

The V and J ends are trimmed by 3 bases and 4 bases, leaving 10 bases between them. The CDR3 spans 13 residues, from the cysteine through the phenylalanine. The only DNA kept is the CDR3, 39 bases in frame from the first base. As encoded in the germline V gene (reference sequence), CDR1 is GTSNPN while CDR2 is SVGIG. This sample is drawn from a study of vaccination and CD4 T cells after COVID-19 (dated by TCRdb to between 2021 and 2024). For the wider study: The convalescent cohort included six males and four females, with two Hispanic individuals, seven Caucasians, two Asians and one multiracial person. The time from the second vaccine dose to post-vaccine blood sampling had a median of approximately 72 days and ranged from 14 to 241 days. Culture stimuli were overlapping spike peptide pools from SARS-CoV-2 and from the common cold coronaviruses HCoV-NL63, HCoV-OC43 and HCoV-229E. Each participant got two doses of either the Pfizer-BioNTech BNT162b2 vaccine (n=8) or the Moderna mRNA-1273 vaccine (n=2). Post-COVID blood samples were collected from convalescent patients a median of around 100 days after diagnosis, with a range of about 30 to 161 days. In some eleven COVID-19 convalescent patients and a few infection-naive healthy vaccine recipients, researchers compared the spike-specific CD4+ TCR repertoire from before mRNA vaccination with the repertoire from after. Control cultures received a CEFX viral epitope pool as the positive control, an HIV-1 Nef peptide pool as the negative control, or no peptide. Paper-wide results and their limitations: Of the vaccine-specific clones in convalescent patients, 304 of 307, or nearly all, reacted only to SARS-CoV-2 spike and did not cross-react with common cold coronaviruses. In convalescent patients, a median approximately 90% of post-vaccine SARS-CoV-2-reactive clones were detected only after vaccination, suggesting vaccine-specific priming. The median count of SARS-CoV-2-reactive clonotypes went up from under 25 after infection to some 38 after vaccination, although the change was not significant. Only a relatively small number of convalescent patients were included in the study, and early timepoints following natural infection were not analyzed.

Receptor amplification or capture employed PCR. DNA from cultured CD4+ T cells was subjected to TCR sequencing with the Oncomine TCR Beta short-read assay at the Johns Hopkins FTIC core. The QIAamp micro DNA kit was used to extract genomic DNA from the cultured CD4+ T cells. The Oncomine TCR Beta libraries from cultured CD4+ T cells were pooled using unique dual indexes and then sequenced on an Illumina iSeq 100. In the source study's methods: Non-productive sequences were filtered out, and CDR3s that did not start with C, did not end with F or W, or were shorter than 7 amino acids were discarded. Antigen-specific clonotypes were identified with the MANAFEST web application by comparing peptide-stimulated wells with reference and other culture wells. To be called positive, a clone needed an FDR below 0.05, an odds ratio above 5, and a productive frequency above 0.1% in at least two of three replicate wells. Cross-reactive clonotypes were defined as significantly expanded in both SARS-CoV-2 spike wells and at least one common cold coronavirus spike condition. Levenshtein distances (stringdist) and unrooted phylogenetic trees (ape) in R version 3.6.1 were used to assess CDR3 homology. TCRdb reprocessing: public reads trimmed at Q25 with fastp, clones called with MiXCR, in-frame beta chains kept. Rows merge per CDR3 protein into single entries with the most common DNA and genes. For this entry, the V and J calls and clone size follow TCRdb and not the study's own pipeline. This sample gives 25,000 or so distinct CDR3 sequences in total; roughly 65% of them show up just once. Jointly, the top ten make up roughly 20% of the sample.

The sequence was obtained from a human donor who received a COVID-19 vaccine. Sequenced here: CD4+ T cells from blood, cultured in vitro, sampled after SARS-CoV-2 vaccination. The chain joins TRBV30 to TRBJ1-5; there is no confident call for the D gene. The CDR3 corresponds to CAWRVGRNQPQHF. The DNA reads as follows: TGTGCCTGGAGAGTTGGGAGAAATCAGCCCCAGCATTTT.